The 27 T cell receptor beta chains listed next were all sequenced from one sample in a study of T cells after yellow fever vaccination. TCRdb reprocessed the 5' RACE reads via MiXCR and lists one record per CDR3 protein. Of 250,000 or so distinct CDR3 sequences detected, around 3.5% appear once; the ten largest clones hold over 15%. The material was PBMCs, obtained 15 days after the yellow fever booster vaccination. The receptors originated from a man aged 18 to 29 who received the YFV17D yellow fever vaccine.

This clonotype showed up many times. Here the CDR3 DNA reads TGCGCCAGCAGCCAAGTGGGTATCTACGAGCAGTACTTC. Its translation: CASSQVGIYEQYF. The chain joins TRBV4-1 to TRBJ2-7, with D unresolved. V was pared by 1 base and J by 3 bases, with 7 bases between. Germline V gene sequence: CDR1 MGHRA, CDR2 YSYEKL. This CDR3 is 13 amino acids long.

Many counts were recorded for this clonotype. This sequence joins TRBV11-3 and TRBJ2-7; possibly TRBD1 or TRBD2 for D (5 bases each). V was cut by 4 bases and J by 6 bases, with 19 bases left in between. CDR3 size: 15 residues. The germline CDR1 and CDR2 sequences are SGHNT and YENEEA. CDR3 bases: TGTGCCAGCAGCTCAACCGGGACCCCCGTCGGCGAGCAGTACTTC. It codes for CASSSTGTPVGEQYF.

In its sample, this clonotype was seen many times. The chain joins TRBV11-2 to TRBJ2-5, with 12 bases fitting TRBD1. V gave up 5 bases and J gave up 5 bases; unmatched junction bases: 15. Germline assignment: CDR1 SGHAT and CDR2 FQNNGV. The CDR3 covers 18 residues. For the CDR3, the DNA is TGTGCCAGCAGCCCGCGGGGGGACAGGGGGCTTATAGGGGAGACCCAGTACTTC. Its translation: CASSPRGDRGLIGETQYF.

This clonotype was seen at least ten times. The rearrangement links TRBV6-2 or TRBV6-3 to TRBJ2-7; TRBD1 might be the D (6 bases). This CDR3 is 14 amino acids long. Germline values: CDR1 MNHEY, CDR2 SVGEGT. Deletions cut 5 bases from V and 0 bases from J, with 11 bases between. CDR3 nucleotides: TGTGCCAGCAGTCGACAGGAGATCTCCTACGAGCAGTACTTC. Encoded protein: CASSRQEISYEQYF.

This clonotype was recorded at least ten times. V and J are TRBV4-3 and TRBJ1-5; TRBD1 might be the D (5 bases). Per the germline V gene, CDR1 is LGHNA and CDR2 is YSLEER. The CDR3 sequence is 15 residues long. Trimming took 0 bases from V and 4 from J, leaving 10 bases between them. CDR3 amino acids: CASSQDIGTNQPQHF. The CDR3 bases are TGCGCCAGCAGCCAAGATATAGGGACGAATCAGCCCCAGCATTTT.

This clonotype was picked up many times. The V call is TRBV6-1, the J call TRBJ1-3, with D perhaps matching TRBD1 (6 bases). Between the trimmed V and J ends, which lost 1 base and 6 bases, there was a span of 10 bases. In germline, CDR1 is MNHNS, CDR2 SASEGT. The CDR3 totals 14 residues. The CDR3 DNA is TGTGCCAGCAGTGAAGAGGAGGGGGTAAACACCATATATTTT. It translates to CASSEEEGVNTIYF.

This clonotype was counted at least ten times. This chain links TRBV4-2 with TRBJ2-5, with D maybe TRBD2 (6 bases). The CDR3 has 16 amino acids. In germline, CDR1 is LGHNA, CDR2 YNFKEQ. Trimming took 0 bases from V and 1 from J, leaving 12 bases between them. CDR3 sequence (DNA): TGTGCCAGCAGCCAAGACGGGGCGGGGTTCCAAGAGACCCAGTACTTC. Translation: CASSQDGAGFQETQYF.

This clonotype was counted at least ten times. The chain recombines TRBV11-2 with TRBJ2-1; 7 nucleotides match TRBD1. V gave up 1 base and J gave up 6 bases; unmatched junction bases: 6. The CDR3 extends over 15 amino acids. Germline lookup yields CDR1 SGHAT and CDR2 FQNNGV. The DNA for the CDR3 is TGTGCCAGCAGCTTAGGGTGGACAGGTATCAATGAGCAGTTCTTC. The encoded protein is CASSLGWTGINEQFF.

This clonotype was detected ten times or more. The V and J genes are TRBV6-4 and TRBJ2-1; 7 positions match TRBD2. Germline V CDR1 and CDR2: MRHNA, SNTAGT. V was pared by 1 base and J by 1 base, with 1 base of the junction left unmatched. CDR3 size: 15 residues. CDR3 DNA sequence: TGTGCCAGCAGTGACTACGGGGGGTCCTACAATGAGCAGTTCTTC. Its translation is CASSDYGGSYNEQFF.

This clonotype was detected ten times or more. The chain couples TRBV5-1 to TRBJ2-3; 8 nucleotides line up with TRBD2. Germline values: CDR1 SGHRS, CDR2 YFSETQ. J gave up 5 bases and V 4 bases, and 6 bases lay outside the gene matches. This CDR3 is built from 14 residues. DNA of the CDR3: TGCGCCAGCAGCCGGACGGGGGGGGAAGATACGCAGTATTTT. Translating gives CASSRTGGEDTQYF.

The rearrangement links TRBV12-3 or TRBV12-4 to TRBJ1-5, with a possible D match to TRBD1 (5 bases). The CDR3 contains 16 residues. Trimming took off 5 bases at V and 6 bases at J, with 20 bases between the two ends. The CDR3 bases are TGTGCCAGCAGTCCCGCCGGGCGGGGGGAGGGTCAGCCCCAGCATTTT. Translating it yields CASSPAGRGEGQPQHF.

This clonotype was counted only a few times. The chain joins TRBV12-5 to TRBJ2-3, with D hard to call. Germline V gives CDR1 LGHNT, CDR2 FRNRAP. V lost 1 base and J 5 bases, leaving 4 bases between the germline ends. The length of the CDR3 is 12 residues. CDR3 nucleotides: TGTGCTAGTGGTTTGGGGGGAGATACGCAGTATTTT. Translation: CASGLGGDTQYF.

This clonotype was seen repeatedly, ten times or more. CDR3 nucleotides: TGTGCCAGCAGCCTTATTAGTTACACCGGGGAGCTGTTTTTT. This translates into CASSLISYTGELFF. V is TRBV11-2 and J is TRBJ2-2; no clear D gene. The CDR3 is made up of 14 amino acids. Germline V CDR1 and CDR2: SGHAT, FQNNGV. V lost 5 bases and J 3 bases, leaving 10 bases between the germline ends.

This clonotype was found many times. The gene calls are TRBV24-1 and TRBJ2-5; D remains unclear. V lost 4 bases and J 2 bases, leaving 7 bases between the germline ends. CDR1 and CDR2 (germline): KGHDR, SFDVKD. The CDR3 spans 13 residues. This chain's CDR3 is CATSDGPQETQYF. In DNA, the CDR3 is TGTGCCACCAGTGACGGACCTCAAGAGACCCAGTACTTC.

This clonotype was counted many times. V and J are TRBV6-2 or TRBV6-3 and TRBJ2-1, with D possibly matching TRBD1 (6 bases). Germline CDR1 is MNHEY and CDR2 is SVGEGT. V lost 5 bases to trimming and J lost 4 bases, with 9 bases between them. The CDR3 is 13 amino acids. The CDR3 loop is CASSQTGYNEQFF. The CDR3 DNA reads TGTGCCAGCAGTCAGACAGGTTACAATGAGCAGTTCTTC.

Of note for this clonotype: A much bigger clone sits one base away, suggesting this may be a read error. The chain joins TRBV19 to TRBJ2-7; TRBD2 might be the D (6 bases). Germline V gene lookup returns CDR1 LNHDA and CDR2 SQIVND (reference sequence). The CDR3 covers 13 residues. The CDR3 bases are TGTGCCAGTAGTGCGCGATCTAGCGCCGAGGAGTACTTC. Translated, it gives CASSARSSAEEYF.

This clonotype was recorded at least ten times. This chain links TRBV5-6 with TRBJ1-1; maybe TRBD1 (5 bases). The V end lost 6 bases, the J end lost 0 bases, and 6 bases lay between the germline ends. The germline CDR1 and CDR2 sequences are SGHDT and YYEEEE. The CDR3 extends over 12 amino acids. The CDR3 loop reads CASTGLNTEAFF. In DNA, the CDR3 is TGTGCCAGCACAGGGCTGAACACTGAAGCTTTCTTT.

This clonotype showed up many times. The V call is TRBV12-5, the J call TRBJ1-2; 7 nucleotides match TRBD1. There are 13 residues in the CDR3. With 8 bases clipped from V and 1 base from J, the junction kept 4 bases outside the gene matches. Germline V gene data show CDR1 as LGHNT and CDR2 as FRNRAP. In DNA, the CDR3 is TGTGCTAGTTGGGACAGAGATAACTATGGCTACACCTTC. It is translated as CASWDRDNYGYTF.

This clonotype was recorded many times. The chain combines TRBV3-1 with TRBJ1-1; the D is unclear. Germline CDR1 is LGHDT and CDR2 is YNNKEL (reference sequence). The CDR3 sequence is 14 residues long. Deletions cut 6 bases from V and 5 bases from J, with 16 bases between. The chain's CDR3 is CASRNYMVGTEAFF. The CDR3 nucleotides read TGTGCCAGCAGGAACTACATGGTTGGGACTGAAGCTTTCTTT. The full variable domain, completed using reference TRBV3-1 and TRBJ1-1, is DTAVSQTPKYLVTQMGNDKSIKCEQNLGHDTMYWYKQDSKKFLKIMFSYNNKELIINETVPNRFSPKSPDKAHLNLHINSLELGDSAVYFCASRNYMVGTEAFFGQGTRLTVV.

This clonotype has ten or more counts. The chain combines TRBV9 with TRBJ2-1; D call uncertain. The V and J ends lost 3 bases and 5 bases respectively, with 6 bases between them. The CDR3 is 12 amino acids. Germline-derived CDR1 and CDR2 are SGDLS and YYNGEE. The CDR3 region is CASSGVHNEQFF. The CDR3, as DNA: TGTGCCAGCAGCGGCGTACACAATGAGCAGTTCTTC. Complete variable domain (other parts from reference TRBV9 and TRBJ2-1): DSGVTQTPKHLITATGQRVTLRCSPRSGDLSVYWYQQSLDQGLQFLIQYYNGEERAKGNILERFSAQQFPDLHSELNLSSLELGDSALYFCASSGVHNEQFFGPGTRLTVL.

Ten or more counts support this clonotype. This rearrangement joins TRBV29-1 to TRBJ2-7; TRBD2 aligns across 8 bases. The CDR3 is 11 amino acids. Germline lookup yields CDR1 SQVTM and CDR2 ANQGSEA. Trimming took 6 bases from V and 6 from J; bases not matched to a gene: 4. This CDR3 is CSVQRGSEQYF. The CDR3 coding sequence is TGCAGCGTCCAGCGGGGGAGCGAGCAGTACTTC.

Ten or more counts support this clonotype. The V gene is TRBV28, the J gene TRBJ1-4, with 9 bases that match TRBD1. CDR1 MDHEN and CDR2 SYDVKM come from the germline V gene. The V and J ends lost 6 bases and 3 bases, in that order; junction bases with no gene match: 11. The CDR3 spans 17 residues. DNA of the CDR3: TGTGCCAGCAGCCATAAACAGGGGGCACGGGCTAATGAAAAACTGTTTTTT. Its protein is CASSHKQGARANEKLFF.

This clonotype was seen ten or more times. The rearrangement joins TRBV7-2 to TRBJ2-3; 7 positions match TRBD2. Germline V CDR1 and CDR2: SGHTA, FQGNSA. V trimming: 2 bases; J trimming: 0 bases; junction bases outside the gene matches: 11. The CDR3 contains 18 residues. CDR3 region: CASSLLRRGRSSTDTQYF. CDR3 in DNA: TGTGCCAGCAGCTTACTCCGGCGGGGGAGATCTAGCACAGATACGCAGTATTTT.

This clonotype showed up many times. The gene calls are TRBV20-1 and TRBJ2-7, with 10 bases identical to TRBD1. Germline values: CDR1 DFQATT, CDR2 SNEGSKA (reference sequence). The V segment lost 4 bases and the J segment 5 bases; nucleotides outside the gene matches: 11. The CDR3 covers 15 residues. The CDR3 is CSAKNLGQGIHEQYF. For the CDR3, the DNA is TGCAGTGCTAAAAACTTGGGACAGGGGATACACGAGCAGTACTTC.

This clonotype was picked up many times. V and J are TRBV5-1 and TRBJ2-1, with TRBD2 as a possible D gene (7 bases). There are 16 residues in the CDR3. V shed 4 bases and J shed 5 bases, with 19 bases lying between them. In germline, CDR1 is SGHRS, CDR2 YFSETQ. CDR3: CASSPPTSGDNNEQFF. The CDR3 coding sequence is TGCGCCAGCAGCCCGCCGACAAGCGGGGACAACAATGAGCAGTTCTTC. The full variable domain, completed using reference TRBV5-1 and TRBJ2-1, is KAGVTQTPRYLIKTRGQQVTLSCSPISGHRSVSWYQQTPGQGLQFLFEYFSETQRNKGNFPGRFSGRQFSNSRSEMNVSTLELGDSALYLCASSPPTSGDNNEQFFGPGTRLTVL.

This clonotype was recorded many times. This rearrangement joins TRBV12-3 or TRBV12-4 to TRBJ2-4; D is uncertain. The V end was cut by 1 base, the J end by 0 bases, with 10 bases between. The CDR3 is made up of 16 amino acids. The CDR3 DNA reads TGTGCCAGCAGTTTAGGCGAGACACTAGCCAAAAACATTCAGTACTTC. Its translation: CASSLGETLAKNIQYF.

The chain joins TRBV7-6 to TRBJ2-3; 8 bases are shared with TRBD2. J lost 4 bases, V lost 3 bases, and 15 bases had no gene match. Per the germline V gene, CDR1 is SGHVS and CDR2 is FNYEAQ. The CDR3 contains 18 residues. The CDR3 loop is CASSLDPSGTRVADTQYF. Here the CDR3 DNA reads TGTGCCAGCAGCTTGGACCCGTCCGGGACTAGAGTCGCAGATACGCAGTATTTT.